The next 25 T cell receptor beta chains were all read from a single sample in a study of blood T cell repertoires in COVID-19. Assay used: immunoSEQ multiplex PCR; TCRdb lists only in-frame clones, some missing. The profile shows around 380,000 clones, 70% to 85% of them singletons. The source material was peripheral blood. These receptor sequences come from a human donor with acute or convalescent COVID-19. The donor label of this sample is uncertain.

This chain connects TRBV2 to TRBJ1-4; 8 bases map to TRBD1. The length of the CDR3 is 14 residues. V shed 8 bases and J 8 bases; nucleotides not matched to a gene: 10. Germline CDR1 SNHLY, CDR2 FYNNEI. Here the CDR3 reads CASRRTGPFEKLFF. CDR3 in DNA: TGTGCCAGCCGAAGGACAGGGCCGTTCGAAAAACTGTTTTTT. The entire variable domain, with the rest obtained from reference TRBV2 and TRBJ1-4, is as follows: EPEVTQTPSHQVTQMGQEVILRCVPISNHLYFYWYRQILGQKVEFLVSFYNNEISEKSEIFDDQFSVERPDGSNFTLKIRSTKLEDSAMYFCASRRTGPFEKLFFGSGTQLSVL.

V gene TRBV6-2 or TRBV6-3 combines with J gene TRBJ1-6, with TRBD1 as a possible D gene (5 bases). Germline V gene lookup returns CDR1 MNHEY and CDR2 SVGEGT. Trimming took 10 bases from V and 1 from J, leaving 20 bases between them. This CDR3 contains 17 residues. The DNA for the CDR3 is TGTGCCACCACCCCGCGGGGGAAGTCATCCTATAATTCACCCCTCCACTTT. Translated, it gives CATTPRGKSSYNSPLHF.

This clone was picked up one time. V and J are TRBV5-6 and TRBJ2-3; TRBD2 matches 10 bases. Germline trimming cut 4 bases from V and 9 bases from J; bases unmatched to any gene: 11. CDR3 size: 15 residues. Germline loops: CDR1 SGHDT, CDR2 YYEEEE. CDR3 region: CASSRRTSGFQTQYF. Here the CDR3 DNA reads TGTGCCAGCAGCAGAAGGACTAGCGGATTTCAGACGCAGTATTTT.

The rearrangement joins TRBV5-1 to TRBJ1-2; 7 nucleotides align to TRBD1. The trim removed 4 bases at V and 3 bases at J, leaving 6 bases unmatched. Germline loops: CDR1 SGHRS, CDR2 YFSETQ. This CDR3 is built from 14 residues. In DNA, the CDR3 is TGCGCCAGCAGCCTTACAGGGGTAGACTATGGCTACACCTTC. Its translation: CASSLTGVDYGYTF. Combining the CDR3 with reference TRBV5-1 and TRBJ1-2 gives the whole variable domain KAGVTQTPRYLIKTRGQQVTLSCSPISGHRSVSWYQQTPGQGLQFLFEYFSETQRNKGNFPGRFSGRQFSNSRSEMNVSTLELGDSALYLCASSLTGVDYGYTFGSGTRLTVV.

This clone was seen only a few times. The V call is TRBV5-6, the J call TRBJ2-3, with D tentatively TRBD2 (6 bases). The CDR3 extends over 14 amino acids. Germline V CDR1 and CDR2: SGHDT, YYEEEE. Trimming stripped 5 bases from V and 4 bases from J, with 14 bases between. CDR3: CASRGGRWADTQYF. CDR3 DNA sequence: TGTGCCAGCAGGGGGGGACGGTGGGCAGATACGCAGTATTTT. The full variable domain, rest sourced from reference TRBV5-6 and TRBJ2-3, is DAGVTQSPTHLIKTRGQQVTLRCSPKSGHDTVSWYQQALGQGPQFIFQYYEEEERQRGNFPDRFSGHQFPNYSSELNVNALLLGDSALYLCASRGGRWADTQYFGPGTRLTVL.

The count of this clone is one. The rearrangement uses TRBV7-2 and TRBJ2-3; no clear D. Germline V gene data show CDR1 as SGHTA and CDR2 as FQGNSA. The length of the CDR3 is 13 residues. Trimming pared 3 bases from V and 4 bases from J, leaving 8 bases between. The DNA of the CDR3 is TGTGCCAGCAGCTTTATGAGAGCAGATACGCAGTATTTT. It yields the protein CASSFMRADTQYF.

Regarding this clone: The same CDR3 can be traced to other DNA sequences in this sample. This chain joins TRBV3-1 (or the pseudogene TRBV3-2) and TRBJ1-1, with D possibly being TRBD1 (5 bases). Germline CDR1 LGHDT, CDR2 YNNKEL (reference sequence). V was shortened by 6 bases and J by 4 bases, with 12 bases between the two germline ends. This CDR3 region has 13 residues. The CDR3 is CASSRRGGTEAFF. CDR3 nucleotides: TGTGCCAGCAGTCGCCGGGGGGGCACTGAAGCTTTCTTT.

The chain uses TRBV11-3 and TRBJ2-1, with 10 bases identical to TRBD2. The J segment lost 1 base and the V segment lost 0 bases, leaving 0 bases of the junction unmatched. Germline V lookup: CDR1 SGHNT, CDR2 YENEEA. The CDR3 is 16 amino acids. CDR3 protein: CASSLDSGGSYNEQFF. The CDR3 DNA is TGTGCCAGCAGCTTAGATAGCGGGGGGTCCTACAATGAGCAGTTCTTC.

V and J are TRBV3-1 (or the pseudogene TRBV3-2) and TRBJ1-1; unclear D gene. Germline assignment: CDR1 LGHDT and CDR2 YNNKEL (reference sequence). The CDR3 sequence is 15 residues long. The V and J ends lost 0 bases and 1 base respectively, with 9 bases between them. This CDR3 is CASSQDALPNTEAFF. Here the CDR3 DNA reads TGTGCCAGCAGCCAAGATGCGCTCCCGAACACTGAAGCTTTCTTT.

The chain links TRBV5-5 to TRBJ1-5, with a possible D match to TRBD1 (5 bases). The germline gives CDR1 SGHKS, CDR2 YYEKEE (reference sequence). The CDR3 has 15 residues. The V and J ends lost 4 bases and 7 bases respectively, with 18 bases between them. CDR3 protein: CASSLSGGTGQPQHF. CDR3 sequence (DNA): TGTGCCAGCAGCCTATCGGGGGGGACGGGGCAGCCCCAGCATTTT. Supplemented by reference TRBV5-5 and TRBJ1-5, the full variable domain reads DAGVTQSPTHLIKTRGQQVTLRCSPISGHKSVSWYQQVLGQGPQFIFQYYEKEERGRGNFPDRFSARQFPNYSSELNVNALLLGDSALYLCASSLSGGTGQPQHFGDGTRLSIL.

The chain employs TRBV7-9 and TRBJ2-3; 7 bases are shared with TRBD1. From germline, CDR1 is SEHNR and CDR2 FQNEAQ (reference sequence). The ends lost 5 bases at V and 0 bases at J; junction bases unmatched: 11. The CDR3 consists of 17 residues. The CDR3 DNA reads TGTGCCAGCAGCCCCCCTAGTAGGACAGGTAGCACAGATACGCAGTATTTT. Translated, it gives CASSPPSRTGSTDTQYF.

For this clone: The sample carries other DNA sequences with the same CDR3. The chain joins TRBV5-1 to TRBJ1-5; 10 bases match TRBD1. Germline loops: CDR1 SGHRS, CDR2 YFSETQ. Unmatched junction bases numbered 4, after V lost 4 bases and J lost 3 bases. The CDR3 has 15 amino acids. CDR3 loop: CASSPGTGDNQPQHF. The CDR3 DNA reads as TGCGCCAGCAGCCCCGGGACAGGGGACAATCAGCCCCAGCATTTT.

The rearrangement links TRBV13 to TRBJ2-7; a possible D gene is TRBD2 (5 bases). The CDR3 totals 15 residues. Germline CDR1 reads PRHDT; CDR2 reads FYEKMQ (reference sequence). Trimming pared 5 bases from V and 0 bases from J, leaving 14 bases between. CDR3 region: CASSQKTIISYEQYF. As DNA, the CDR3 is TGTGCCAGCAGCCAGAAGACTATTATCTCCTACGAGCAGTACTTC.

This clone was picked up one time. This rearrangement joins TRBV5-1 to TRBJ1-1, with D possibly TRBD1 on 5 matching bases. Deletions cut 4 bases from V and 7 bases from J, with 23 bases between. This CDR3 is built from 16 residues. Germline CDR1 and CDR2: SGHRS and YFSETQ. The CDR3: CASSALMQGPYNEAFF. DNA for the CDR3: TGCGCCAGCAGCGCGCTGATGCAGGGCCCCTATAATGAAGCTTTCTTT. Using reference TRBV5-1 and TRBJ1-1 for the parts outside the CDR3, the full variable domain is KAGVTQTPRYLIKTRGQQVTLSCSPISGHRSVSWYQQTPGQGLQFLFEYFSETQRNKGNFPGRFSGRQFSNSRSEMNVSTLELGDSALYLCASSALMQGPYNEAFFGQGTRLTVV.

V usage is TRBV7-8 and J usage is TRBJ1-5; 8 positions match TRBD1. V gave up 4 bases and J gave up 7 bases; unmatched junction bases: 6. The CDR3 is 14 residues long. CDR1 SGHVS and CDR2 FQNEAQ come from the germline V gene. CDR3 sequence: CASSSQGAGQPQHF. CDR3 DNA: TGTGCCAGCAGCTCTCAGGGGGCAGGACAGCCCCAGCATTTT.

The chain recombines TRBV10-1 with TRBJ2-3; TRBD2 aligns across 11 bases. Looked up from germline, CDR1 is WNHNN and CDR2 is SYGVQD (reference sequence). V shed 10 bases and J 1 base; nucleotides not matched to a gene: 7. CDR3 length equals 15 residues. The CDR3 DNA is TGCGCCACCGGTAGCGGGGGGGCCGGCACAGATACGCAGTATTTT. This encodes CATGSGGAGTDTQYF.

The sample holds a few counts of this clone. V gene TRBV3-1 (or the pseudogene TRBV3-2) combines with J gene TRBJ1-3, with 8 bases lining up with TRBD1. The CDR3 is 18 amino acids. Germline V gene data show CDR1 as LGHDT and CDR2 as YNNKEL (reference sequence). V lost 2 bases, J lost 0 bases, and 9 bases stayed unmatched. Here the CDR3 reads CASSQLPTGGSSGNTIYF. Written as DNA, the CDR3 is TGTGCCAGCAGCCAACTACCTACAGGGGGGTCCTCTGGAAACACCATATATTTT.

This chain joins TRBV28 and TRBJ1-2, with 10 bases aligning to TRBD1. Germline V gene lookup returns CDR1 MDHEN and CDR2 SYDVKM. The trim removed 5 bases at V and 8 bases at J, leaving 8 bases unmatched. The CDR3 is 14 residues long. The CDR3 is CASSPTGTGDGYTF. CDR3 DNA: TGTGCCAGCAGTCCAACCGGGACAGGGGACGGCTACACCTTC.

The chain carries TRBV30 and TRBJ1-2; D possibly corresponds to TRBD1 (5 bases). The CDR3 has 13 amino acids. Germline assignment: CDR1 GTSNPN and CDR2 SVGIG (reference sequence). V was shortened by 7 bases and J by 4 bases, with 16 bases between the two germline ends. Here the CDR3 DNA reads TGTGCCTTGAACCGAGACAGACCCTATGGCTACACCTTC. This gives the protein CALNRDRPYGYTF.

This chain joins TRBV25-1 and TRBJ1-3; possibly TRBD1 for D (5 bases). Germline CDR1 is MGHDK and CDR2 is SYGVNS. Deletions cut 2 bases from V and 8 bases from J, with 16 bases between. This CDR3 region has 15 residues. Written as DNA, the CDR3 is TGTGCCAGCAGTGAAGGACCGTCCCGGGGGGACACCATATATTTT. Its protein product is CASSEGPSRGDTIYF.

This chain uses TRBV5-5 with TRBJ1-1; D is perhaps TRBD1 (5 bases). Germline V gene lookup returns CDR1 SGHKS and CDR2 YYEKEE (reference sequence). This CDR3 has 17 amino acids. Trimming took 0 bases from V and 0 from J, leaving 15 bases between them. This chain's CDR3 is CASSLAGTQYLNTEAFF. In DNA, the CDR3 is TGTGCCAGCAGCTTGGCAGGGACTCAGTATTTGAACACTGAAGCTTTCTTT. Using reference TRBV5-5 and TRBJ1-1 for the parts outside the CDR3, the full variable domain is DAGVTQSPTHLIKTRGQQVTLRCSPISGHKSVSWYQQVLGQGPQFIFQYYEKEERGRGNFPDRFSARQFPNYSSELNVNALLLGDSALYLCASSLAGTQYLNTEAFFGQGTRLTVV.

In this sample, this clone turned up a few times. The rearrangement uses TRBV6-2 or TRBV6-3 and TRBJ1-6, with TRBD1 matching over 9 bases. There are 14 residues in the CDR3. The V and J ends lost 6 bases and 10 bases, in that order; junction bases with no gene match: 7. CDR1 and CDR2 from the germline V gene are MNHEY and SVGEGT. CDR3 nucleotides: TGTGCCAGCAGCCCGGGACAGGGCAGCTCACCCCTCCACTTT. As protein: CASSPGQGSSPLHF.

As DNA, the CDR3 is TGTGCCAGCAGCTTAGCGGGGGAGACCTATTTT. Protein sequence: CASSLAGETYF. V gene TRBV3-1 (or the pseudogene TRBV3-2) combines with J gene TRBJ2-3; 9 bases line up with TRBD2. The CDR3 runs 11 residues. J was trimmed by 15 bases and V by 5 bases; bases with no gene match: 6. The germline V gene has CDR1 LGHDT and CDR2 YNNKEL (reference sequence).

The rearrangement uses TRBV3-1 (or the pseudogene TRBV3-2) and TRBJ2-5; D is perhaps TRBD2 (5 bases). CDR3 length equals 17 residues. V dropped 0 bases and J dropped 3 bases, with 17 bases sitting between them. Per germline, CDR1 LGHDT and CDR2 YNNKEL (reference sequence). As DNA, the CDR3 is TGTGCCAGCAGCCAAGATGAGGTTCGACTAAATGAAGAGACCCAGTACTTC. Its protein product is CASSQDEVRLNEETQYF.

The chain is built from TRBV4-1 and TRBJ1-1, with 7 positions matching TRBD1. Germline V gives CDR1 MGHRA, CDR2 YSYEKL. Trimming cost V 3 bases and J 4 bases; bases outside gene matches: 5. This CDR3 is 14 amino acids long. The CDR3 coding sequence is TGCGCCAGCAGCCACACAGGGGTCCCCACTGAAGCTTTCTTT. It codes for CASSHTGVPTEAFF.